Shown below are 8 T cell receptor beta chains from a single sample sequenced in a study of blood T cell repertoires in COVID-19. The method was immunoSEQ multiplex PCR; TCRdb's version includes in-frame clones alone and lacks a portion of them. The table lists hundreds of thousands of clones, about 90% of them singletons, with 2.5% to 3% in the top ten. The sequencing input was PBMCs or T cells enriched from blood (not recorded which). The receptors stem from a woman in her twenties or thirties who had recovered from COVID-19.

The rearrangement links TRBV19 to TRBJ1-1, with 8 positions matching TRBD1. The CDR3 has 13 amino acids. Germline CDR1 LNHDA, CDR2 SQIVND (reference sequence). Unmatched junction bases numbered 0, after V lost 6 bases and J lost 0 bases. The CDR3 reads CASSRGLNTEAFF. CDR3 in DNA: TGTGCCAGTAGCAGGGGGCTGAACACTGAAGCTTTCTTT.

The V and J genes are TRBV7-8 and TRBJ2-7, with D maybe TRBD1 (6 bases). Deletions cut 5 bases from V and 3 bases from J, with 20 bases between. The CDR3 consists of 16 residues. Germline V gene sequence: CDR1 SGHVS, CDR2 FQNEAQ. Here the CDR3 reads CASSPEGVPLYYEQYF. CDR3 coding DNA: TGTGCCAGCAGCCCAGAGGGGGTTCCCTTATACTACGAGCAGTACTTC.

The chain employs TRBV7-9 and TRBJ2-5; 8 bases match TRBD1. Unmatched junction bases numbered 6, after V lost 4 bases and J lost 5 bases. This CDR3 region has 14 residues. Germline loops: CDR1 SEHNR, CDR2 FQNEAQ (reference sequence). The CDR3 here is CASSWDRTGETQYF. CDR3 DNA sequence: TGTGCCAGCAGCTGGGACAGGACCGGGGAGACCCAGTACTTC.

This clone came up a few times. Here the CDR3 reads CAIGRAGENQPQHF. CDR3 nucleotide sequence: TGTGCCATCGGAAGAGCAGGGGAAAATCAGCCCCAGCATTTT. The chain combines TRBV24-1 with TRBJ1-5; D is possibly TRBD1 (6 bases). CDR1 and CDR2 (germline): KGHDR, SFDVKD. Trimming stripped 11 bases from V and 4 bases from J, with 17 bases between. There are 14 residues in the CDR3.

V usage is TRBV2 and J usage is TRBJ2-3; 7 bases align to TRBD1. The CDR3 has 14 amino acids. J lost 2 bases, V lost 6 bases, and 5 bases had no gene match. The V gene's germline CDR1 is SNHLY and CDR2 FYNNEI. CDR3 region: CASSPGTATDTQYF. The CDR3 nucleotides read TGTGCCAGCAGCCCCGGGACAGCCACAGATACGCAGTATTTT.

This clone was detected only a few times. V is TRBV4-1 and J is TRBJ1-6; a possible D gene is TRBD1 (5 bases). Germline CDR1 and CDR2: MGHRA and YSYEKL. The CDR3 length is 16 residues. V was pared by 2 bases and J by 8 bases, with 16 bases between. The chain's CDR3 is CASSQPGHRRDSPLHF. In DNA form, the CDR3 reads TGCGCCAGCAGCCAACCCGGACACAGGAGGGATTCACCCCTCCACTTT.

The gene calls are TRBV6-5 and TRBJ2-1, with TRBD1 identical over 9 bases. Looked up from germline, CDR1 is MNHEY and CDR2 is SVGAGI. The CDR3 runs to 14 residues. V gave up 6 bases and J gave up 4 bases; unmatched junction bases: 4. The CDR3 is CASSETGGYNEQFF. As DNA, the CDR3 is TGTGCCAGCAGCGAGACAGGGGGATACAATGAGCAGTTCTTC.

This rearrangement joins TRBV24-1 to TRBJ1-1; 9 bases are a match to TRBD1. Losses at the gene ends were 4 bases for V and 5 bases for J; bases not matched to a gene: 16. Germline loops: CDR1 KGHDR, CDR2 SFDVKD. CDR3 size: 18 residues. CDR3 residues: CATSDLAGTGRCGTEAFF. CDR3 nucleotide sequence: TGTGCCACCAGTGACCTCGCAGGGACAGGGAGGTGCGGAACTGAAGCTTTCTTT.